Shown below are 15 T cell receptor beta chains from a single sample sequenced in a study of cytomegalovirus exposure and HLA in healthy donors. The PCR made use of 60 Vbeta and 13 Jbeta primers. Method: immunoSEQ multiplex PCR; TCRdb's copy keeps in-frame clones and lacks some. The table records nearly 110,000 clones, 60% to 80% of them present only once. The source material was PBMCs. The source is a boy aged 10-17 years in good health and CMV-seronegative.

CDR3 nucleotide sequence: TGTGCCAGCAGCTTAACGTGGGGGGACACCGGGGAGCTGTTTTTT. It is translated as CASSLTWGDTGELFF. The chain carries TRBV7-3 and TRBJ2-2; D may be TRBD2 (6 bases). CDR1 and CDR2 from the germline V gene are SGHTA and FQGTGA. This CDR3 is built from 15 residues. V was trimmed by 0 bases and J by 3 bases, leaving 8 bases between them.

As DNA, the CDR3 is TGTGCCAGTAGTATGGAGAGCGGGCTCTCCTACAATGAGCAGTTCTTC. This sequence encodes CASSMESGLSYNEQFF. The chain employs TRBV19 and TRBJ2-1; D may be TRBD2 (6 bases). The CDR3 runs 16 residues. CDR1 is LNHDA and CDR2 is SQIVND in the germline V gene (reference sequence). The V end lost 3 bases, the J end lost 0 bases, and 12 bases lay between the germline ends.

In nucleotides, the CDR3 is TGTGCCATCAGTGAGTCGCCAGGTCTGATCGAAAAACTGTTTTTT. It specifies CAISESPGLIEKLFF. The chain couples TRBV10-3 to TRBJ1-4; unclear D gene. The germline V and J ends were trimmed by 0 bases and 8 bases, with 13 bases remaining between them. The CDR3 totals 15 residues. The germline V gene has CDR1 ENHRY and CDR2 SYGVKD.

This rearrangement joins TRBV27 to TRBJ1-5; weak D call: TRBD1 (5 bases). This CDR3 is 15 amino acids long. V shed 2 bases and J shed 1 base, with 9 bases lying between them. Germline V lookup: CDR1 MNHEY, CDR2 SMNVEV (reference sequence). The CDR3 sequence is CASSLAGESNQPQHF. In DNA form, the CDR3 reads TGTGCCAGCAGTTTAGCGGGGGAGAGCAATCAGCCCCAGCATTTT.

V usage is TRBV30 and J usage is TRBJ1-3; 9 bases map to TRBD1. CDR1 and CDR2 from the germline V gene are GTSNPN and SVGIG (reference sequence). J lost 0 bases, V lost 3 bases, and 15 bases had no gene match. This CDR3 has 19 residues. The CDR3 protein is CAWRGDRALPGRSGNTIYF. DNA for the CDR3: TGTGCCTGGAGGGGGGACAGGGCGCTCCCGGGTCGCTCTGGAAACACCATATATTTT.

This chain connects TRBV5-1 to TRBJ1-1; the match to TRBD1 covers 11 bases. This CDR3 is 16 amino acids long. Germline assignment: CDR1 SGHRS and CDR2 YFSETQ. V shed 0 bases, J shed 3 bases, and the junction held 4 bases outside the gene matches. This chain's CDR3 is CASSLGDRGFDTEAFF. The CDR3 DNA reads TGCGCCAGCAGCTTGGGGGACAGGGGGTTCGACACTGAAGCTTTCTTT.

This clone was picked up a small number of times. The chain is built from TRBV2 and TRBJ2-7; D gene uncertain. CDR1 and CDR2 from the germline V gene are SNHLY and FYNNEI. The ends were cut back, 2 bases at V and 3 bases at J, with 11 bases in the middle. The CDR3 extends over 14 amino acids. This chain's CDR3 is CASSEKIPIYEQYF. The DNA of the CDR3 is TGTGCCAGCAGTGAAAAGATTCCTATCTACGAGCAGTACTTC.

This clone was counted a single time. This chain connects TRBV9 to TRBJ1-3, with D possibly being TRBD1 (6 bases). CDR1 is SGDLS and CDR2 is YYNGEE in the germline V gene. V lost 2 bases and J 0 bases, leaving 9 bases between the germline ends. The CDR3 runs 15 residues. In DNA, the CDR3 is TGTGCCAGCAGCGTGGGGACAACCTCTGGAAACACCATATATTTT. Residues: CASSVGTTSGNTIYF.

The rearrangement links TRBV6-4 to TRBJ2-1; perhaps TRBD2 as D (5 bases). The CDR3 runs to 16 residues. Trimming removed 0 bases from V and 7 bases from J, with 16 bases in between. Germline CDR1 MRHNA, CDR2 SNTAGT. The CDR3 is CASSDSRGFHSNEQFF. Here the CDR3 DNA reads TGTGCCAGCAGTGACTCACGGGGATTTCACTCAAATGAGCAGTTCTTC.

This clone has a handful of counts. The V call is TRBV5-1, the J call TRBJ2-3; TRBD2 aligns across 9 bases. The V gene's germline CDR1 is SGHRS and CDR2 YFSETQ. The CDR3 totals 15 residues. Trimming cost V 2 bases and J 2 bases; bases outside gene matches: 3. The DNA of the CDR3 is TGCGCCAGCAGCTTCCTAGCGGGGTTCACAGATACGCAGTATTTT. Translated, it gives CASSFLAGFTDTQYF.

The J gene is TRBJ2-7, the V gene TRBV30; 12 bases align to TRBD1. The CDR3 length is 17 residues. CDR1 GTSNPN and CDR2 SVGIG come from the germline V gene (reference sequence). V lost 4 bases to trimming and J lost 3 bases; unmatched junction nucleotides: 13. The DNA for the CDR3 is TGTGCCTGGAAGTTACCCCCGGGACAGGGGGCTGTCTACGAGCAGTACTTC. Its translation is CAWKLPPGQGAVYEQYF.

The genes are TRBV5-1 and TRBJ1-1; D perhaps matches TRBD1 (5 bases). Deletions cut 1 base from V and 4 bases from J, with 11 bases between. Germline CDR1 reads SGHRS; CDR2 reads YFSETQ. The CDR3 is made up of 14 amino acids. CDR3 sequence (DNA): TGCGCCAGCAGCTTGTCAGGGTCCGGCACTGAAGCTTTCTTT. Translating gives CASSLSGSGTEAFF.

This clone was counted only a few times. The chain carries TRBV15 and TRBJ2-4, with 14 bases identical to TRBD2. CDR3 length equals 18 residues. CDR1 LNHNV and CDR2 YYDKDF come from the germline V gene (reference sequence). Losses at the gene ends were 3 bases for V and 0 bases for J; bases not matched to a gene: 4. CDR3 amino acids: CATSRTSGGEIAKNIQYF. The CDR3 nucleotides read TGTGCCACCAGCAGGACTAGCGGGGGGGAAATAGCCAAAAACATTCAGTACTTC.

The V call is TRBV4-2, the J call TRBJ2-3; 9 nucleotides align to TRBD2. V was pared by 3 bases and J by 2 bases, with 6 bases of the junction left unmatched. The germline gives CDR1 LGHNA, CDR2 YNFKEQ. This CDR3 has 16 residues. The CDR3 DNA sequence: TGTGCCAGCAGCCAGTCGGCTAGCGGGGACACAGATACGCAGTATTTT. This codes for CASSQSASGDTDTQYF.

The CDR3 spells CASRRGRDLSYEQYF. CDR3 DNA sequence: TGTGCCAGCAGGCGGGGGCGGGACCTCTCCTACGAGCAGTACTTC. The V and J genes are TRBV2 and TRBJ2-7; a weak D match, TRBD2 (7 bases). V was cut by 6 bases and J by 0 bases, with 15 bases left in between. The CDR3 extends over 15 amino acids. The germline V gene encodes CDR1 SNHLY and CDR2 FYNNEI.